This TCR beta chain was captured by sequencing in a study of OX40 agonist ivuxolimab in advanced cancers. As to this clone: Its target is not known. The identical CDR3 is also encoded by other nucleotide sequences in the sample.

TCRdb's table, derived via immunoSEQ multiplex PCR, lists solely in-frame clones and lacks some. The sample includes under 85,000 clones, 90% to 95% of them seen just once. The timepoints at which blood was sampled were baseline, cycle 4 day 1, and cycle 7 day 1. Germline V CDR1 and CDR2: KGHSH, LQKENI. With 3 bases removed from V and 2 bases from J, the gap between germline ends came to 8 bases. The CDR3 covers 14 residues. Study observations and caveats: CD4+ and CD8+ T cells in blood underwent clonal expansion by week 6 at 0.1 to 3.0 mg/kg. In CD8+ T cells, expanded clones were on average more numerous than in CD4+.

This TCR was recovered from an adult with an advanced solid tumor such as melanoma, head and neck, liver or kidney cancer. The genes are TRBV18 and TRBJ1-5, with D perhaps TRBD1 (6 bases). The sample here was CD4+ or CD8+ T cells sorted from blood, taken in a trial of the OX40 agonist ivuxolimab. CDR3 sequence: CASSPGAGNQPQHF. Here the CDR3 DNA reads TGTGCCAGCTCACCGGGGGCGGGCAATCAGCCCCAGCATTTT.